Shown below are 30 T cell receptor beta chains from a single sample sequenced in a study of hypomethylating agent response in myelodysplastic syndrome. TCRdb's table, derived via immunoSEQ multiplex PCR, lists solely in-frame clones and lacks some. The sample lists fewer than 7,500 clones; 70% to 90% were seen once. Sequenced here: bone marrow, sampled before or after starting hypomethylating agent treatment for myelodysplastic syndrome (not recorded which). Receptors originate from a human donor with myelodysplastic syndrome.

This clone was recorded a few times. The chain employs TRBV7-9 and TRBJ1-1; D may be TRBD1 (6 bases). Germline CDR1 is SEHNR and CDR2 is FQNEAQ (reference sequence). V was cut by 4 bases and J by 1 base, with 10 bases left in between. The CDR3 has 14 amino acids. The CDR3: CASSSRDKNTEAFF. CDR3 nucleotide sequence: TGTGCCAGCAGCTCCCGGGACAAGAACACTGAAGCTTTCTTT.

As DNA, the CDR3 is TGTGCCAGCAGTCTTTGGACAGGGATCTACGAGCAGTACTTC. Protein product: CASSLWTGIYEQYF. This sequence joins TRBV6-1 and TRBJ2-7; 8 nucleotides align to TRBD1. The CDR3 covers 14 residues. V was pared by 5 bases and J by 3 bases, with 6 bases of the junction left unmatched. Germline V gene data show CDR1 as MNHNS and CDR2 as SASEGT.

The chain recombines TRBV4-1 with TRBJ2-2; 7 bases agree with TRBD1. CDR3 length: 15 residues. The V gene end was trimmed by 4 bases and the J gene end by 1 base; junction bases not matched to a gene: 3. Germline V gene data show CDR1 as MGHRA and CDR2 as YSYEKL. CDR3 sequence reads: CASSPGDRNTGELFF. CDR3 in DNA: TGCGCCAGCAGCCCTGGGGACAGGAACACCGGGGAGCTGTTTTTT.

V usage is TRBV6-4 and J usage is TRBJ2-3; a possible D gene is TRBD2 (5 bases). Looked up from germline, CDR1 is MRHNA and CDR2 is SNTAGT. This CDR3 region has 11 residues. V shed 10 bases and J shed 3 bases, with 8 bases lying between them. The CDR3 region has the DNA TGTGCCATTCGAGGGACAGATACGCAGTATTTT. It yields the protein CAIRGTDTQYF.

The V and J genes are TRBV7-9 and TRBJ1-2; possibly TRBD1 for D (5 bases). V was pared by 2 bases and J by 4 bases, with 14 bases between. Germline lookup yields CDR1 SEHNR and CDR2 FQNEAQ (reference sequence). The CDR3 contains 15 residues. CDR3 in amino acids: CASSLTLRGSYGYTF. Written as DNA, the CDR3 is TGTGCCAGCAGCTTAACCCTGAGGGGAAGCTATGGCTACACCTTC.

The CDR3 loop is CASSLEGGSYNEQFF. Here the CDR3 DNA reads TGTGCCAGCAGCTTAGAAGGGGGCTCCTACAATGAGCAGTTCTTC. The J gene is TRBJ2-1, the V gene TRBV7-2; perhaps TRBD1 as D (6 bases). CDR3 length equals 15 residues. CDR1 and CDR2 from the germline V gene are SGHTA and FQGNSA. The ends were cut back, 1 base at V and 0 bases at J, with 7 bases in the middle.

The chain combines TRBV4-1 with TRBJ2-5; 10 bases fit TRBD2. CDR1 is MGHRA, CDR2 YSYEKL, per germline. This CDR3 has 16 amino acids. The ends lost 4 bases at V and 5 bases at J; junction bases unmatched: 10. In DNA, the CDR3 is TGCGCCAGCAGCCTAAACCCGGGACTAGCGATGGAGACCCAGTACTTC. Protein sequence: CASSLNPGLAMETQYF.

This chain joins TRBV2 and TRBJ2-5, with D perhaps given as TRBD1 or TRBD2 (5 bases each). The germline CDR1 and CDR2 sequences are SNHLY and FYNNEI. The CDR3 spans 12 residues. Trimming removed 6 bases from V and 7 bases from J, with 12 bases in between. CDR3 DNA sequence: TGTGCCAGCAGGAGCTTTGGGGGGACCCAGTACTTC. Its protein is CASRSFGGTQYF.

The chain joins TRBV7-2 to TRBJ2-1; 10 bases are a match to TRBD2. Germline V gene sequence: CDR1 SGHTA, CDR2 FQGNSA. The CDR3 runs 17 residues. Trimming removed 1 base from V and 7 bases from J; junction bases left unmatched: 10. CDR3 bases: TGTGCCAGCAGCTTAGGGGTGGGACTAGCGAGGATTAATGAGCAGTTCTTC. This sequence encodes CASSLGVGLARINEQFF.

V and J are TRBV5-6 and TRBJ1-1; 7 nucleotides match TRBD1. Trimming at V came to 1 base and at J to 11 bases, leaving 8 bases not matched to a gene. The CDR3 loop spans 13 amino acids. CDR1 SGHDT and CDR2 YYEEEE come from the germline V gene. This CDR3 is CASSLRQGRDAFF. The CDR3 coding sequence is TGTGCCAGCAGCTTGCGACAGGGAAGGGACGCTTTCTTT. The whole variable domain, filled in from reference TRBV5-6 and TRBJ1-1, reads DAGVTQSPTHLIKTRGQQVTLRCSPKSGHDTVSWYQQALGQGPQFIFQYYEEEERQRGNFPDRFSGHQFPNYSSELNVNALLLGDSALYLCASSLRQGRDAFFGQGTRLTVV.

CDR3 protein: CSVRRGQFTDTQYF. In nucleotides, the CDR3 is TGCAGCGTTAGGAGGGGACAATTCACAGATACGCAGTATTTT. V is TRBV29-1 and J is TRBJ2-3, with D perhaps TRBD1 or TRBD2 (6 bases each). The ends were cut back, 5 bases at V and 2 bases at J, with 14 bases in the middle. The CDR3 covers 14 residues. Germline V CDR1 and CDR2: SQVTM, ANQGSEA.

This chain links TRBV14 with TRBJ1-6; D gene unclear. Trimming pared 1 base from V and 10 bases from J, leaving 14 bases between. CDR3 length: 15 amino acids. Germline lookup yields CDR1 SGHDN and CDR2 FVKESK. The CDR3 nucleotides read TGTGCCAGCAGCCAAGGGCCCCCAGCTAGGTCACCCCTCCACTTT. Its translation: CASSQGPPARSPLHF.

The genes are TRBV2 and TRBJ2-7; 9 positions match TRBD1. Germline CDR1 reads SNHLY; CDR2 reads FYNNEI. The CDR3 runs 15 residues. Trimming took 6 bases from V and 0 from J; bases not matched to a gene: 6. CDR3 in DNA: TGTGCCAGCAGCTCACAGGGGGCCATCTCCTACGAGCAGTACTTC. It codes for CASSSQGAISYEQYF.

This chain joins TRBV5-1 and TRBJ1-1; D unresolved. The CDR3 consists of 14 residues. In germline, CDR1 is SGHRS, CDR2 YFSETQ. V was cut by 4 bases and J by 0 bases, with 10 bases left in between. Here the CDR3 DNA reads TGCGCCAGCAGCCAAGCCACAGTGAACACTGAAGCTTTCTTT. Its translation is CASSQATVNTEAFF.

The rearrangement links TRBV28 to TRBJ1-1; the D is unclear. This CDR3 region has 12 residues. Germline lookup yields CDR1 MDHEN and CDR2 SYDVKM. V dropped 1 base and J dropped 7 bases, with 7 bases sitting between them. The CDR3 sequence is CASSLSAGEAFF. Written as DNA, the CDR3 is TGTGCCAGCAGTTTATCTGCTGGTGAAGCTTTCTTT.

This clone showed up just a few times. CDR3 in DNA: TGTGCCAGCGGGGGCTCCTACGAGCAGTACTTC. Translating it yields CASGGSYEQYF. This chain uses TRBV25-1 with TRBJ2-7; possibly TRBD1 or TRBD2 for D (5 bases each). The length of the CDR3 is 11 residues. Trimming pared 8 bases from V and 0 bases from J, leaving 5 bases between. CDR1 and CDR2 from the germline V gene are MGHDK and SYGVNS.

Of note for this clone: Its ends do not fully match the called genes, so a read error is possible. V and J are TRBV5-3 and TRBJ2-7; D remains ambiguous. TRBV5-3 is marked as an open reading frame, function uncertain. There are 11 residues in the CDR3. This CDR3 is CASSLAYEQYF. DNA for the CDR3: TGTGCCAGCAGCTTGGCCTACGAGCAGTACTTC.

The J gene is TRBJ1-4, the V gene TRBV11-2, with D possibly matching TRBD1 (5 bases). This CDR3 spans 16 amino acids. In germline, CDR1 is SGHAT, CDR2 FQNNGV. The V end lost 5 bases, the J end lost 8 bases, and 21 bases lay between the germline ends. The CDR3 loop reads CASSHRTAPPGEKLFF. Written as DNA, the CDR3 is TGTGCCAGCAGCCACCGGACTGCCCCTCCAGGGGAAAAACTGTTTTTT.

The rearrangement links TRBV7-9 to TRBJ2-5; D remains ambiguous. Germline V gives CDR1 SEHNR, CDR2 FQNEAQ (reference sequence). This CDR3 spans 17 amino acids. V dropped 5 bases and J dropped 1 base, with 20 bases sitting between them. In nucleotides, the CDR3 is TGTGCCAGCAGCAAAATTGGTGGTGTGGCCACCCAAGAGACCCAGTACTTC. It specifies CASSKIGGVATQETQYF.

This chain links TRBV5-6 with TRBJ2-7; TRBD2 matches 7 bases. The germline V gene encodes CDR1 SGHDT and CDR2 YYEEEE. This CDR3 comprises 15 residues. V was pared by 0 bases and J by 6 bases, with 9 bases of the junction left unmatched. The CDR3 is CASSLARYGGSEQYF. Written as DNA, the CDR3 is TGTGCCAGCAGCTTGGCGCGCTACGGGGGGTCCGAGCAGTACTTC.

For this clone: One end of the junction fails to match germline, which may point to a read error. The chain has TRBV19 and TRBJ1-2; D uncertain. Germline V CDR1 and CDR2: LNHDA, SQIVND (reference sequence). The CDR3 extends over 14 amino acids. The CDR3 reads CASIRPGSYYDYTF. The CDR3 DNA is TGTGCCAGTATCCGGCCGGGGAGCTACTATGACTACACCTTC.

The chain is built from TRBV10-3 and TRBJ1-1; D is ambiguous. The length of the CDR3 is 13 residues. Trimming shortened V by 10 bases and J by 1 base, and 13 bases separated the two germline ends. Germline V lookup: CDR1 ENHRY, CDR2 SYGVKD. CDR3 in amino acids: CATQRAWNTEAFF. The CDR3 DNA is TGTGCCACTCAGAGGGCTTGGAACACTGAAGCTTTCTTT.

The rearrangement links TRBV5-6 to TRBJ1-1; D unclear. Looked up from germline, CDR1 is SGHDT and CDR2 is YYEEEE. CDR3 length equals 15 residues. V lost 0 bases to trimming and J lost 0 bases, with 9 bases between them. The DNA for the CDR3 is TGTGCCAGCAGCTTGGACGGAAGCCTGAACACTGAAGCTTTCTTT. Translation gives CASSLDGSLNTEAFF. Full variable domain (missing parts from reference TRBV5-6 and TRBJ1-1): DAGVTQSPTHLIKTRGQQVTLRCSPKSGHDTVSWYQQALGQGPQFIFQYYEEEERQRGNFPDRFSGHQFPNYSSELNVNALLLGDSALYLCASSLDGSLNTEAFFGQGTRLTVV.

In its sample, this clone was seen a few times. The genes are TRBV2 and TRBJ2-7; no reliable D call. In germline, CDR1 is SNHLY, CDR2 FYNNEI. V lost 4 bases to trimming and J lost 5 bases, with 6 bases between them. The CDR3 has 11 residues. CDR3 nucleotides: TGTGCCAGCAGTGCAACCCACGAGCAGTACTTC. It is translated as CASSATHEQYF.

The V and J genes are TRBV28 and TRBJ2-7, with D possibly TRBD1 on 5 matching bases. V dropped 3 bases and J dropped 3 bases, with 12 bases sitting between them. Germline CDR1 is MDHEN and CDR2 is SYDVKM. The CDR3 totals 14 residues. The CDR3 spells CASSFPGANYEQYF. The CDR3 nucleotides read TGTGCCAGCAGTTTCCCTGGGGCAAACTACGAGCAGTACTTC.

V and J are TRBV5-8 and TRBJ1-3; D is uncertain. The CDR3 loop spans 14 amino acids. Per germline, CDR1 SGHTS and CDR2 YDEGEE. Trimming pared 2 bases from V and 1 base from J, leaving 7 bases between. The CDR3 sequence is CASSFQGSGNTIYF. The CDR3 region has the DNA TGTGCCAGCAGCTTTCAAGGGTCTGGAAACACCATATATTTT. Variable domain in full (rest from reference TRBV5-8 and TRBJ1-3): EAGVTQSPTHLIKTRGQQATLRCSPISGHTSVYWYQQALGLGLQFLLWYDEGEERNRGNFPPRFSGRQFPNYSSELNVNALELEDSALYLCASSFQGSGNTIYFGEGSWLTVV.

The rearrangement uses TRBV19 and TRBJ2-5; D unresolved. With 4 bases removed from V and 5 bases from J, the gap between germline ends came to 8 bases. The CDR3 totals 12 residues. Germline assignment: CDR1 LNHDA and CDR2 SQIVND (reference sequence). The CDR3 spells CASSSPRETQYF. CDR3 sequence (DNA): TGTGCCAGTAGTAGCCCTCGGGAGACCCAGTACTTC.

The J gene is TRBJ2-1, the V gene TRBV7-6; 9 bases fit TRBD2. The CDR3 sequence is 15 residues long. V lost 5 bases to trimming and J lost 6 bases; unmatched junction nucleotides: 8. The germline V gene encodes CDR1 SGHVS and CDR2 FNYEAQ. DNA for the CDR3: TGTGCCAGCAGCCAAGGGACTAGCTTAAGCAATGAGCAGTTCTTC. It specifies CASSQGTSLSNEQFF.

The chain links TRBV7-9 to TRBJ1-1, with 10 bases identical to TRBD1. This CDR3 has 16 residues. Trimming cost V 5 bases and J 5 bases; bases outside gene matches: 11. Per germline, CDR1 SEHNR and CDR2 FQNEAQ (reference sequence). CDR3 region: CASSILGQGMETEAFF. CDR3 DNA: TGTGCCAGCAGCATATTGGGACAGGGGATGGAGACTGAAGCTTTCTTT. Based on the CDR3 plus reference TRBV7-9 and TRBJ1-1, the full variable domain is DTGVSQNPRHKITKRGQNVTFRCDPISEHNRLYWYRQTLGQGPEFLTYFQNEAQLEKSRLLSDRFSAERPKGSFSTLEIQRTEQGDSAMYLCASSILGQGMETEAFFGQGTRLTVV.

The chain joins TRBV9 to TRBJ2-7; weak D call: TRBD1 (6 bases). CDR3 length: 13 amino acids. Germline CDR1 is SGDLS and CDR2 is YYNGEE. V was shortened by 4 bases and J by 6 bases, with 14 bases between the two germline ends. The DNA for the CDR3 is TGTGCCAGCAGCACCAGCCGGGACACCGAGCAGTACTTC. Translation: CASSTSRDTEQYF.